Below, 19 T cell receptor beta chains from the same sample are listed, as sequenced in a study of OX40 agonist ivuxolimab in advanced cancers. The repertoire was sequenced with immunoSEQ multiplex PCR; TCRdb's copy has only in-frame clones and lacks some. The sample carries around 60,000 clones, about 88% recorded once. The specimen comprised CD4+ or CD8+ T cells sorted from blood, sampled in a trial of the OX40 agonist ivuxolimab. The receptor set was obtained from an adult with an advanced solid tumor such as melanoma, head and neck, liver or kidney cancer.

The gene calls are TRBV12-5 and TRBJ2-2; 7 nucleotides match TRBD1. Germline V gives CDR1 LGHNT, CDR2 FRNRAP. This CDR3 spans 17 amino acids. J was trimmed by 2 bases and V by 6 bases; bases with no gene match: 12. The CDR3 sequence: CASGPGQQRGNTGELFF. The CDR3 DNA is TGTGCTAGTGGCCCGGGACAGCAAAGGGGTAACACCGGGGAGCTGTTTTTT. The full variable domain, completed using reference TRBV12-5 and TRBJ2-2, is DARVTQTPRHKVTEMGQEVTMRCQPILGHNTVFWYRQTMMQGLELLAYFRNRAPLDDSGMPKDRFSAEMPDATLATLKIQPSEPRDSAVYFCASGPGQQRGNTGELFFGEGSRLTVL.

This clone occurred once. The V and J genes are TRBV6-6 and TRBJ1-5; a weak D match, TRBD1 (6 bases). CDR1 and CDR2 (germline): MNHNY, SVGAGI (reference sequence). Trimming took off 2 bases at V and 6 bases at J, with 11 bases between the two ends. This CDR3 is 14 amino acids long. The CDR3 loop reads CASSYGGPGQPQHF. In nucleotides, the CDR3 is TGTGCCAGCAGTTACGGGGGGCCGGGTCAGCCCCAGCATTTT.

This chain links TRBV20-1 with TRBJ1-1, with D possibly being TRBD1 (6 bases). Germline V gives CDR1 DFQATT, CDR2 SNEGSKA (reference sequence). This CDR3 spans 11 amino acids. V lost 6 bases and J lost 7, with 12 bases in between. This chain's CDR3 is CSARGGIEAFF. The CDR3 nucleotides read TGCAGTGCCCGAGGGGGGATTGAAGCTTTCTTT.

The chain couples TRBV5-1 to TRBJ2-3, with 9 bases aligning to TRBD1. The CDR3 is 17 residues long. Germline CDR1 is SGHRS and CDR2 is YFSETQ. The junction had 12 bases not matched to a gene; V was cut back by 4 bases and J by 3 bases. CDR3 sequence: CASSTELQGAGTDTQYF. The CDR3 coding sequence is TGCGCCAGCAGCACTGAATTACAGGGGGCCGGTACAGATACGCAGTATTTT.

The rearrangement uses TRBV2 and TRBJ1-6; D is ambiguous. CDR3 length: 14 residues. Germline loops: CDR1 SNHLY, CDR2 FYNNEI. V was clipped by 1 base and J by 8 bases, with 9 bases between them. The CDR3 reads CASSEEVIDSPLHF. CDR3 nucleotides: TGTGCCAGCAGTGAAGAGGTTATAGATTCACCCCTCCACTTT.

The chain carries TRBV28 and TRBJ2-7; perhaps TRBD1 as D (6 bases). Germline CDR1 and CDR2: MDHEN and SYDVKM. The V end lost 7 bases, the J end lost 3 bases, and 16 bases lay between the germline ends. The CDR3 is 14 amino acids. The DNA of the CDR3 is TGTGCCAGCACCTCAGTCCTCAGGGGCTACGAGCAGTACTTC. Translation: CASTSVLRGYEQYF.

This sequence joins TRBV19 and TRBJ1-2, with D unclear. V was cut by 1 base and J by 5 bases, with 11 bases left in between. CDR1 LNHDA and CDR2 SQIVND come from the germline V gene (reference sequence). The CDR3 is 14 residues long. CDR3 DNA: TGTGCCAGTAGTATAGTTTCAGGCCGGTATGGCTACACCTTC. Protein: CASSIVSGRYGYTF.

The chain uses TRBV5-1 and TRBJ2-7, with 9 positions matching TRBD2. Germline V lookup: CDR1 SGHRS, CDR2 YFSETQ. The CDR3 is 13 amino acids. V lost 0 bases and J lost 6; bases outside the gene matches: 1. The CDR3 nucleotides read TGCGCCAGCAGCTTGGTAGCGGGGGCCGAGCAGTACTTC. It specifies CASSLVAGAEQYF.

The chain combines TRBV7-3 with TRBJ2-3, with 7 bases that match TRBD2. J gave up 0 bases and V 2 bases, and 2 bases lay outside the gene matches. CDR1 and CDR2 from the germline V gene are SGHTA and FQGTGA. CDR3 length: 15 amino acids. This CDR3 reads CASSLGSGSTDTQYF. The CDR3 bases are TGTGCCAGCAGCTTAGGTAGCGGGAGCACAGATACGCAGTATTTT. Looking up the rest from reference TRBV7-3 and TRBJ2-3 gives the full variable domain: GAGVSQTPSNKVTEKGKYVELRCDPISGHTALYWYRQSLGQGPEFLIYFQGTGAADDSGLPNDRFFAVRPEGSVSTLKIQRTERGDSAVYLCASSLGSGSTDTQYFGPGTRLTVL.

The V gene is TRBV5-4, the J gene TRBJ1-4, with D unresolved. Trimming left V 5 bases short and J 8 bases short, with 16 bases between. The CDR3 covers 14 residues. Per germline, CDR1 SGHNT and CDR2 YYREEE (reference sequence). The CDR3 sequence is CASSMAGVGEKLFF. The DNA for the CDR3 is TGTGCCAGCAGTATGGCGGGCGTGGGAGAAAAACTGTTTTTT.

The chain carries TRBV18 and TRBJ2-4, with 14 bases lining up with TRBD2. Germline CDR1 KGHSH, CDR2 LQKENI. The CDR3 spans 18 residues. Trimming cost V 4 bases and J 7 bases; bases outside gene matches: 12. CDR3 region: CASSQGTSGSYYPNIQYF. CDR3 sequence (DNA): TGTGCCAGCTCACAGGGGACTAGCGGGAGCTACTATCCGAACATTCAGTACTTC.

V gene TRBV6-1 combines with J gene TRBJ2-1, with 9 positions matching TRBD1. Losses at the gene ends were 4 bases for V and 5 bases for J; bases not matched to a gene: 6. This CDR3 has 15 residues. CDR1 and CDR2 (germline): MNHNS, SASEGT. The CDR3: CASSADRGRNNEQFF. CDR3 in DNA: TGTGCCAGCAGTGCGGACAGGGGCCGGAACAATGAGCAGTTCTTC.

The chain carries TRBV5-4 and TRBJ2-7, with D possibly being TRBD1 or TRBD2 (5 bases each). Trimming stripped 2 bases from V and 7 bases from J, with 13 bases between. CDR1 and CDR2 from the germline V gene are SGHNT and YYREEE (reference sequence). The CDR3 spans 13 residues. Written as DNA, the CDR3 is TGTGCCAGCAGCTTTACCGGGGCCCGTGAGCAGTACTTC. Its translation: CASSFTGAREQYF.

CDR3 loop: CASRPDGTYEQYF. The CDR3 DNA reads TGTGCCAGCAGACCCGACGGAACCTACGAGCAGTACTTC. The chain carries TRBV6-1 and TRBJ2-7; no firm D call. The CDR3 has 13 amino acids. Trimming cost V 6 bases and J 2 bases, with 11 bases left between them. The germline V gene has CDR1 MNHNS and CDR2 SASEGT.

The genes are TRBV19 and TRBJ2-2; D gene unclear. The CDR3 covers 14 residues. Germline CDR1 is LNHDA and CDR2 is SQIVND (reference sequence). V was trimmed by 6 bases and J by 0 bases, leaving 8 bases between them. The CDR3 here is CASRRAANTGELFF. Here the CDR3 DNA reads TGTGCCAGTAGAAGGGCCGCGAACACCGGGGAGCTGTTTTTT. Supplemented by reference TRBV19 and TRBJ2-2, the full variable domain reads DGGITQSPKYLFRKEGQNVTLSCEQNLNHDAMYWYRQDPGQGLRLIYYSQIVNDFQKGDIAEGYSVSREKKESFPLTVTSAQKNPTAFYLCASRRAANTGELFFGEGSRLTVL.

This chain joins TRBV19 and TRBJ2-6; D might be TRBD1 (6 bases). The CDR3 length is 18 residues. V dropped 7 bases and J dropped 0 bases, with 19 bases sitting between them. Germline CDR1 LNHDA, CDR2 SQIVND (reference sequence). The CDR3 coding sequence is TGTGCCAGTACCCAGGGGTGGGGATTTGGCTCTGGGGCCAACGTCCTGACTTTC. Protein product: CASTQGWGFGSGANVLTF.

The rearrangement uses TRBV2 and TRBJ2-5; no firm D call. Trimming left V 6 bases short and J 7 bases short, with 15 bases between. The V gene's germline CDR1 is SNHLY and CDR2 FYNNEI. The CDR3 length is 13 residues. The CDR3: CASRSSQSGTQYF. CDR3 sequence (DNA): TGTGCCAGCAGGTCGTCCCAATCGGGGACCCAGTACTTC.

The chain has TRBV7-9 and TRBJ2-5; TRBD2 might be the D (6 bases). CDR1 and CDR2 from the germline V gene are SEHNR and FQNEAQ (reference sequence). V lost 7 bases and J lost 5, with 8 bases in between. CDR3 length equals 11 residues. The CDR3 DNA reads as TGTGCCAGCACAGGAGGGGAGACCCAGTACTTC. It encodes CASTGGETQYF.

V usage is TRBV7-2 and J usage is TRBJ1-6; 8 positions agree with TRBD1. Germline CDR1 is SGHTA and CDR2 is FQGNSA. The CDR3 has 18 residues. The ends lost 5 bases at V and 0 bases at J; junction bases unmatched: 9. This CDR3 reads CASSGDRFSSSYNSPLHF. CDR3 DNA: TGTGCCAGCAGCGGGGACAGGTTTTCTAGCTCCTATAATTCACCCCTCCACTTT.